This is a list of T cell receptor beta chains from one sample in a study of cytomegalovirus exposure and HLA in healthy donors. Clones were sequenced by immunoSEQ multiplex PCR, and TCRdb holds only the in-frame ones, with some missing. The sample records about 120,000 clones, 55% to 65% being singletons. Sequencing was done on a sample of PBMCs. These receptor sequences come from a woman in her thirties in good health and CMV-seronegative. CDR3s include the opening cysteine and the closing phenylalanine or tryptophan. D genes are given only for firm matches. Only part of the rows carry a size: once, few, many, or a class if the clone is expanded.

D	V	size	J	CDR3	DNA
.	TRBV28	.	TRBJ2-7	CASSSPPTFSVYEQYF	TGTGCCAGCAGTTCCCCCCCGACTTTCTCCGTATACGAGCAGTACTTC
.	TRBV7-9	.	TRBJ2-7	CASSLKGNSYEQYF	TGTGCCAGCAGCTTAAAGGGGAACTCCTACGAGCAGTACTTC
.	TRBV7-7	.	TRBJ2-1	CASSFPGGQFF	TGTGCTAGCAGCTTCCCCGGGGGGCAGTTCTTC
TRBD2	TRBV9	once	TRBJ2-6	CASSPLAGGSGANVLTF	TGTGCCAGCAGCCCCCTCGCGGGGGGCTCTGGGGCCAATGTCCTGACTTTC
.	TRBV7-2	.	TRBJ1-1	CASSYYRLSTEAFF	TGTGCCAGCAGCTACTATCGGCTGTCCACTGAAGCTTTCTTT
.	TRBV30	.	TRBJ1-1	CAWGHLNTEAFF	TGTGCCTGGGGACATCTGAACACTGAAGCTTTCTTT
TRBD1	TRBV5-5	.	TRBJ2-2	CASSPDRPTGELFF	TGTGCCAGCAGCCCGGACAGGCCCACCGGGGAGCTGTTTTTT
TRBD1	TRBV6-5	.	TRBJ1-2	CASSYDKDRGYGYTF	TGTGCCAGCAGTTACGATAAGGACAGGGGCTATGGCTACACCTTC
TRBD2	TRBV5-8	.	TRBJ2-7	CASSFGLAGVGDGEQYF	TGTGCCAGCAGCTTCGGACTAGCGGGAGTAGGTGACGGCGAGCAGTACTTC
.	TRBV7-2	many	TRBJ1-2	CASSLDSGNYGYTF	TGTGCCAGCAGCTTAGATTCAGGGAACTATGGCTACACCTTC
TRBD1	TRBV28	.	TRBJ1-4	CASRTGQGNEKLFF	TGTGCCAGCAGGACGGGACAGGGAAATGAAAAACTGTTTTTT
.	TRBV6-1	few	TRBJ2-7	CASSLPRLGPYEQYF	TGTGCCAGCAGTCTACCGAGACTAGGGCCATACGAGCAGTACTTC
.	TRBV4-1	few	TRBJ1-5	CASSQDINQPQHF	TGCGCCAGCAGCCAAGACATCAATCAGCCCCAGCATTTT
.	TRBV7-9	.	TRBJ2-7	CASSAPAGISYEQYF	TGTGCCAGCAGCGCCCCGGCGGGGATCTCCTACGAGCAGTACTTC
TRBD1	TRBV5-1	.	TRBJ2-1	CASSPGTGNHEQFF	TGCGCCAGCAGCCCCGGGACAGGGAACCATGAGCAGTTCTTC
.	TRBV28	few	TRBJ2-7	CASSRTALQRTAEQYF	TGTGCCAGCAGCCGAACCGCCCTTCAAAGGACAGCCGAGCAGTACTTC
TRBD1	TRBV30	.	TRBJ1-2	CAWSPGQVYGYTF	TGTGCCTGGAGTCCGGGACAGGTCTATGGCTACACCTTC
.	TRBV2	.	TRBJ2-7	CASSEVRWDEGYEQYF	TGTGCCAGCAGTGAAGTTCGATGGGATGAGGGCTACGAGCAGTACTTC
.	TRBV6-5	.	TRBJ1-1	CASSVQVNTEAFF	TGTGCCAGCAGTGTCCAGGTAAACACTGAAGCTTTCTTT
TRBD2	TRBV19	.	TRBJ2-1	CASSTGLVKSNEQFF	TGTGCCAGTAGTACCGGACTAGTAAAGAGCAATGAGCAGTTCTTC
TRBD1	TRBV2	.	TRBJ1-1	CASTREGTGRVYTEAFF	TGTGCCAGCACTAGGGAGGGGACAGGGCGCGTTTACACTGAAGCTTTCTTT
.	TRBV2	.	TRBJ2-5	CASRVTGNQETQYF	TGTGCCAGCAGGGTTACAGGGAACCAAGAGACCCAGTACTTC
.	TRBV30	.	TRBJ2-6	CAWSWTDVKFSGANVLTF	TGTGCCTGGAGCTGGACAGATGTTAAATTCTCTGGGGCCAACGTCCTGACTTTC
.	TRBV6-1	.	TRBJ1-4	CASSEARTPWQLFF	TGTGCCAGCAGTGAAGCAAGGACACCTTGGCAACTGTTTTTT
.	TRBV4-1	.	TRBJ1-2	CASSQAAGSPYGYTF	TGCGCCAGCAGCCAAGCGGCAGGCAGCCCCTATGGCTACACCTTC
TRBD1	TRBV28	.	TRBJ2-7	CASRRQGGQYF	TGTGCCAGCAGACGACAGGGTGGGCAGTACTTC
TRBD1	TRBV9	.	TRBJ2-5	CASSVGQGVEQTQYF	TGTGCCAGCAGCGTAGGTCAGGGGGTAGAACAGACCCAGTACTTC
TRBD1	TRBV7-9	.	TRBJ1-2	CASSFLGQGLGYTF	TGTGCCAGCAGCTTCCTGGGACAGGGGTTAGGCTACACCTTC
.	TRBV6-1	.	TRBJ2-3	CASSEDTQSDTQYF	TGTGCCAGCAGTGAGGACACCCAGTCAGATACGCAGTATTTT
.	TRBV7-9	.	TRBJ2-1	CASSRLGGEQFF	TGTGCCAGCAGCCGCCTGGGGGGTGAGCAGTTCTTC
.	TRBV28	.	TRBJ1-1	CASSFPGLLEAFF	TGTGCCAGCAGTTTTCCCGGACTTCTAGAAGCTTTCTTT
TRBD1	TRBV6-4	.	TRBJ1-5	CASRTCGQERRRSQPQHF	TGTGCCAGCAGGACTTGCGGACAGGAAAGAAGACGATCTCAGCCCCAGCATTTT
.	TRBV28	.	TRBJ1-2	CASSLSPGHWIYTF	TGTGCCAGCAGTTTATCGCCGGGACACTGGATCTACACCTTC
.	TRBV7-8	.	TRBJ1-4	CASSLFATAEKLFF	TGTGCCAGCAGCTTATTCGCGACAGCTGAAAAACTGTTTTTT
TRBD2	TRBV5-1	.	TRBJ2-7	CASSLEDPGGYEQYF	TGCGCCAGCAGCTTGGAGGACCCGGGAGGATACGAGCAGTACTTC
TRBD2	TRBV4-3	.	TRBJ2-1	CASSQTSGTNEQFF	TGCGCCAGCAGCCAGACTAGCGGGACCAATGAGCAGTTCTTC
TRBD1	TRBV7-9	once	TRBJ2-5	CASSIRDRVVGETQYF	TGTGCCAGCAGCATCCGGGACAGGGTTGTCGGCGAGACCCAGTACTTC
.	TRBV30	.	TRBJ2-1	CAWSRGATYNEQFF	TGTGCCTGGAGTCGTGGAGCCACCTACAATGAGCAGTTCTTC
TRBD1	TRBV5-6	few	TRBJ2-6	CASSYRDRDSGANVLTF	TGTGCCAGCAGTTACCGGGACAGGGATAGTGGGGCCAACGTCCTGACTTTC
TRBD2	TRBV7-9	.	TRBJ2-7	CASSSPKGTSGISEQYF	TGTGCCAGCAGCTCACCAAAAGGGACTAGCGGGATCAGCGAGCAGTACTTC
TRBD2	TRBV4-1	.	TRBJ2-5	CASSQDGLAGVGGRETQYF	TGCGCCAGCAGCCAAGATGGACTAGCGGGAGTTGGGGGCCGAGAGACCCAGTACTTC
TRBD2	TRBV9	.	TRBJ2-1	CASSLSGTSGIGGGYNEQFF	TGTGCCAGCAGCTTGTCCGGGACTAGCGGGATAGGAGGCGGCTACAATGAGCAGTTCTTC
TRBD2	TRBV4-2	few	TRBJ2-6	CASSFGLARSGANVLTF	TGTGCCAGCAGCTTTGGACTAGCGCGCTCTGGGGCCAACGTCCTGACTTTC
TRBD2	TRBV4-2	.	TRBJ2-3	CASSQELAGGTDTQYF	TGTGCCAGCAGCCAAGAACTAGCGGGAGGCACAGATACGCAGTATTTT
.	TRBV7-9	.	TRBJ1-5	CASSRRQISNQPQHF	TGTGCCAGCAGCCGCCGACAGATTAGCAATCAGCCCCAGCATTTT
TRBD1	TRBV7-2	.	TRBJ1-6	CASSIDRVDSPLHF	TGTGCCAGCAGCATCGACAGGGTGGATTCACCCCTCCACTTT
.	TRBV19	.	TRBJ1-1	CASSFRGTEAFF	TGTGCCAGTAGTTTCCGGGGGACTGAAGCTTTCTTT
TRBD1	TRBV5-6	.	TRBJ1-1	CASSNRDRGPLAFF	TGTGCCAGCAGCAACCGGGACAGGGGCCCTCTGGCTTTCTTT
TRBD1	TRBV6-1	.	TRBJ1-2	CASSEFGQGYYGYTF	TGTGCCAGCAGTGAATTTGGACAGGGGTACTATGGCTACACCTTC
TRBD2	TRBV25-1	.	TRBJ2-3	CASSAIFSGSADTQYF	TGTGCCAGCAGTGCTATTTTTAGCGGGAGCGCAGATACGCAGTATTTT
TRBD1	TRBV28	.	TRBJ1-2	CASSRTGMDGYTF	TGTGCCAGCAGCCGGACAGGGATGGATGGCTACACCTTC
.	TRBV19	.	TRBJ2-1	CASSIRGYDEQFF	TGTGCCAGTAGTATAAGAGGGTACGATGAGCAGTTCTTC
TRBD2	TRBV7-3	.	TRBJ2-6	CASSLMGLAGAGANVLTF	TGTGCCAGCAGCTTAATGGGACTAGCGGGAGCTGGGGCCAACGTCCTGACTTTC
.	TRBV5-1	.	TRBJ2-3	CASSSGSTDTQYF	TGCGCCAGCAGCTCGGGGTCCACAGATACGCAGTATTTT
.	TRBV5-5	.	TRBJ2-6	CASSLWGAGANVLTF	TGTGCCAGCAGCTTATGGGGCGCCGGGGCCAACGTCCTGACTTTC
TRBD1	TRBV11-2	.	TRBJ2-7	CASRRQGARPYEQYF	TGTGCCAGCAGACGACAGGGGGCGCGTCCCTACGAGCAGTACTTC
TRBD2	TRBV10-3	.	TRBJ2-5	CAITGGAQETQYF	TGTGCCATCACCGGGGGGGCTCAAGAGACCCAGTACTTC
.	TRBV5-1	few	TRBJ1-4	CASSPGGVDEKLFF	TGCGCCAGCAGCCCCGGGGGGGTTGATGAAAAACTGTTTTTT
TRBD2	TRBV4-3	few	TRBJ2-3	CASSLLTGTSGRASTDTQYF	TGCGCCAGCAGCCTACTAACTGGGACTAGCGGGAGAGCTAGCACAGATACGCAGTATTTT
.	TRBV5-1	.	TRBJ2-7	CASSLESGSGSYEQYF	TGCGCCAGCAGCTTGGAATCCGGGAGTGGTTCCTACGAGCAGTACTTC